This T cell receptor beta chain was obtained from a study of T cell clonotyping in hematopoietic cell transplantation. The study, taken as a whole, reports: Without cell sorting, CD4 versus CD8 contributions remain unresolved. Pathologically expanded recipient clonotypes increased progressively from day 30 to day 180 as diversity fell. Higher Inverse Simpson Index values in graft donor and pretransplant recipient predicted broader posttransplant TCR diversity. At the given depth, recipient repertoires were over 95% de novo clonotypes.

This clone has just a few counts. Its antigen is still unknown. The germline CDR1 and CDR2 sequences are SGHTA and FQGTGA. The CDR3 is made up of 13 amino acids. The V and J ends lost 1 base and 8 bases respectively, with 11 bases between them. Repertoires were generated with immunoSEQ multiplex PCR, while TCRdb's copy carries only in-frame clones and drops some. The sample lists approximately 6,200 clones, approximately 91% occurring once. This TCR was sampled from a female patient aged 50-59 years who had an allogeneic stem cell transplant from a related donor, so the T cells may come from the graft donor. Some clones in this sample may be carry-over from other donors' samples. The chain employs TRBV7-3 and TRBJ1-2, with D possibly being TRBD1 (6 bases). Here the sequenced sample was peripheral blood mononuclear cells, taken 100 days after allogeneic stem cell transplant. CDR3 sequence: CASSLMQGSGYTF. CDR3 nucleotide sequence: TGTGCCAGCAGCTTAATGCAGGGGAGCGGCTACACCTTC.